A single sample gave rise to the 21 T cell receptor beta chains below, sequenced in a study of blood T cell repertoires in COVID-19. This table comes from immunoSEQ multiplex PCR, and its TCRdb copy is limited to in-frame clones, with some not included. The top ten clones hold about 4.5% of a sample with some 200,000 clones, approximately 84% of them seen once. Sequencing used peripheral blood. These receptors were taken from a man in his fifties or sixties with acute or convalescent COVID-19.

This chain joins TRBV19 and TRBJ1-2; TRBD1 matches at 10 bases. This CDR3 spans 13 amino acids. Germline V lookup: CDR1 LNHDA, CDR2 SQIVND (reference sequence). The junction had 9 bases not matched to a gene; V was cut back by 8 bases and J by 9 bases. The chain's CDR3 is CASEDRDRGSYTF. Here the CDR3 DNA reads TGTGCCAGTGAAGACCGGGACAGGGGTAGCTACACCTTC.

This clone was detected a few times. V usage is TRBV6-5 and J usage is TRBJ1-2, with D perhaps matching TRBD1 (6 bases). The CDR3 spans 15 residues. Germline V lookup: CDR1 MNHEY, CDR2 SVGAGI. V dropped 2 bases and J dropped 6 bases, with 16 bases sitting between them. CDR3 nucleotides: TGTGCCAGCAGTTACGGCCTGGGGGCTGTGGATGGCTACACCTTC. Translated, it gives CASSYGLGAVDGYTF.

The sample holds one count of this clone. The rearrangement joins TRBV30 to TRBJ1-2; the D gene is possibly TRBD1 (6 bases). Per the germline V gene, CDR1 is GTSNPN and CDR2 is SVGIG (reference sequence). CDR3 length: 13 residues. The CDR3 bases are TGTGCTTTCTCAGGCAGGGGATTGACTGGCTACACCTTC. Amino acids: CAFSGRGLTGYTF.

The sample holds one count of this clone. CDR3 bases: TGTGCCAGCAGCGAGGGACAGGGGAACTATGGCTACACCTTC. Translation: CASSEGQGNYGYTF. The chain joins TRBV9 to TRBJ1-2; 10 nucleotides agree with TRBD1. This CDR3 has 14 residues. With 3 bases clipped from V and 2 bases from J, the junction kept 1 base outside the gene matches. In germline, CDR1 is SGDLS, CDR2 YYNGEE.

This chain joins TRBV2 and TRBJ2-5; perhaps TRBD1 as D (5 bases). Germline-derived CDR1 and CDR2 are SNHLY and FYNNEI. Between the trimmed V and J ends, which lost 6 bases and 0 bases, there was a span of 11 bases. CDR3 size: 14 residues. CDR3 region: CASRRGRDQETQYF. The CDR3 DNA sequence: TGTGCCAGCAGGAGAGGCAGGGACCAAGAGACCCAGTACTTC.

The J gene is TRBJ1-5, the V gene TRBV11-2, with D possibly being TRBD1 (5 bases). This CDR3 has 15 amino acids. Germline CDR1 and CDR2: SGHAT and FQNNGV. The V and J ends lost 0 bases and 4 bases respectively, with 10 bases between them. CDR3 sequence reads: CASSLDWGGNQPQHF. The CDR3 nucleotides are TGTGCCAGCAGCTTAGATTGGGGGGGGAATCAGCCCCAGCATTTT.

V is TRBV5-1 and J is TRBJ1-1; 9 bases agree with TRBD1. Germline CDR1 and CDR2: SGHRS and YFSETQ. The V gene end was trimmed by 0 bases and the J gene end by 5 bases; junction bases not matched to a gene: 5. The CDR3 is made up of 15 amino acids. DNA of the CDR3: TGCGCCAGCAGCTTGGATCGGACAGGGGTTACTGAAGCTTTCTTT. This sequence encodes CASSLDRTGVTEAFF.

This chain links TRBV19 with TRBJ2-7; D perhaps matches TRBD2 (5 bases). CDR3 size: 14 residues. Germline-derived CDR1 and CDR2 are LNHDA and SQIVND (reference sequence). Deletions cut 2 bases from V and 2 bases from J, with 10 bases between. This CDR3 is CASSIRGLPYEQYF. Written as DNA, the CDR3 is TGTGCCAGTAGTATAAGAGGGTTACCCTACGAGCAGTACTTC. Filled out from reference TRBV19 and TRBJ2-7, the complete variable domain reads DGGITQSPKYLFRKEGQNVTLSCEQNLNHDAMYWYRQDPGQGLRLIYYSQIVNDFQKGDIAEGYSVSREKKESFPLTVTSAQKNPTAFYLCASSIRGLPYEQYFGPGTRLTVT.

The chain links TRBV27 to TRBJ2-3; D gene ambiguous. The CDR3 covers 14 residues. Germline-derived CDR1 and CDR2 are MNHEY and SMNVEV (reference sequence). Deletions cut 4 bases from V and 0 bases from J, with 8 bases between. CDR3 DNA sequence: TGTGCCAGCAGTTCCCCCCGGAGCACAGATACGCAGTATTTT. It specifies CASSSPRSTDTQYF.

This rearrangement joins TRBV11-2 to TRBJ1-1; D gene unclear. V lost 2 bases to trimming and J lost 0 bases, with 4 bases between them. CDR3 size: 13 residues. The germline V gene has CDR1 SGHAT and CDR2 FQNNGV. The CDR3: CASSLQVNTEAFF. CDR3 sequence (DNA): TGTGCCAGCAGCTTACAGGTGAACACTGAAGCTTTCTTT. Together with reference TRBV11-2 and TRBJ1-1, the CDR3 gives the full variable domain: EAGVAQSPRYKIIEKRQSVAFWCNPISGHATLYWYQQILGQGPKLLIQFQNNGVVDDSQLPKDRFSAERLKGVDSTLKIQPAKLEDSAVYLCASSLQVNTEAFFGQGTRLTVV.

Comment on this clone: This CDR3 is also generated by other DNA sequences in the sample. This chain links TRBV12-3 or TRBV12-4 with TRBJ1-3; D unresolved. The CDR3 has 12 residues. The V end was cut by 5 bases, the J end by 3 bases, with 5 bases between. The CDR3 loop reads CASSHSGNTIYF. The CDR3 DNA sequence: TGTGCCAGCAGTCACAGTGGAAACACCATATATTTT.

The chain has TRBV5-4 and TRBJ1-2; 7 bases are shared with TRBD1. Trimming at V came to 3 bases and at J to 5 bases, leaving 7 bases not matched to a gene. CDR1 and CDR2 (germline): SGHNT, YYREEE (reference sequence). CDR3 size: 14 residues. The CDR3 loop reads CASSWTGASYGYTF. The DNA of the CDR3 is TGTGCCAGCAGCTGGACAGGAGCATCTTATGGCTACACCTTC. Drawing the rest from reference TRBV5-4 and TRBJ1-2, the complete variable domain is ETGVTQSPTHLIKTRGQQVTLRCSSQSGHNTVSWYQQALGQGPQFIFQYYREEENGRGNFPPRFSGLQFPNYSSELNVNALELDDSALYLCASSWTGASYGYTFGSGTRLTVV.

This clone was counted once. V usage is TRBV3-1 (or the pseudogene TRBV3-2) and J usage is TRBJ2-7, with TRBD2 matching over 11 bases. V shed 3 bases, J shed 2 bases, and the junction held 3 bases outside the gene matches. CDR3 length: 15 residues. Germline CDR1 reads LGHDT; CDR2 reads YNNKEL (reference sequence). This chain's CDR3 is CASSHRLAGTYEQYF. DNA for the CDR3: TGTGCCAGCAGCCACCGACTAGCGGGGACCTACGAGCAGTACTTC.

V is TRBV30 and J is TRBJ1-4; maybe TRBD1 (5 bases). This CDR3 is 11 amino acids long. Looked up from germline, CDR1 is GTSNPN and CDR2 is SVGIG (reference sequence). V was clipped by 2 bases and J by 13 bases, with 11 bases between them. CDR3 DNA sequence: TGTGCCTGGAGTAAACAGGAACGACTGTTTTTT. It yields the protein CAWSKQERLFF.

The rearrangement joins TRBV7-9 to TRBJ2-5; TRBD2 matches at 8 bases. The CDR3 contains 16 residues. Trimming took 4 bases from V and 3 from J; bases not matched to a gene: 10. The germline V gene has CDR1 SEHNR and CDR2 FQNEAQ (reference sequence). The CDR3 is CASSSQGAGVEETQYF. The CDR3 DNA reads TGTGCCAGCAGCTCCCAGGGAGCGGGGGTAGAAGAGACCCAGTACTTC.

This chain uses TRBV10-3 with TRBJ1-6, with 7 positions matching TRBD1. Looked up from germline, CDR1 is ENHRY and CDR2 is SYGVKD. CDR3 length: 16 residues. With V trimmed by 3 bases and J by 7 bases, 9 bases remained unmatched. CDR3 sequence reads: CAISERTGVSNSPLHF. As DNA, the CDR3 is TGTGCCATCAGTGAAAGGACAGGAGTCTCGAATTCACCCCTCCACTTT.

The CDR3 region is CASRSGGRSGANVLTF. As DNA, the CDR3 is TGTGCCAGCAGATCGGGGGGGCGTTCTGGGGCCAACGTCCTGACTTTC. The chain couples TRBV6-6 to TRBJ2-6, with 8 bases that match TRBD2. Trimming removed 6 bases from V and 1 base from J; junction bases left unmatched: 5. CDR1 is MNHNY and CDR2 is SVGAGI in the germline V gene (reference sequence). The CDR3 has 16 residues.

This chain joins TRBV28 and TRBJ2-3; 8 bases match TRBD2. Trimming at V came to 8 bases and at J to 4 bases, leaving 8 bases not matched to a gene. Germline-derived CDR1 and CDR2 are MDHEN and SYDVKM. The length of the CDR3 is 14 residues. The CDR3 DNA is TGTGCCAGCGGGAGCGGGGGCCGCCCAGATACGCAGTATTTT. Translated, it gives CASGSGGRPDTQYF.

This chain uses TRBV3-1 (or the pseudogene TRBV3-2) with TRBJ1-4; TRBD1 might be the D (5 bases). From germline, CDR1 is LGHDT and CDR2 YNNKEL (reference sequence). This CDR3 has 17 amino acids. V lost 4 bases to trimming and J lost 5 bases, with 20 bases between them. CDR3 sequence: CASSLKTQGFTNEKLFF. CDR3 nucleotides: TGTGCCAGCAGCCTCAAGACCCAGGGCTTTACCAATGAAAAACTGTTTTTT.

The chain joins TRBV5-1 to TRBJ2-5; TRBD1 aligns across 11 bases. The CDR3 length is 17 residues. The germline CDR1 and CDR2 sequences are SGHRS and YFSETQ. The V segment lost 0 bases and the J segment 5 bases; nucleotides outside the gene matches: 9. The CDR3 coding sequence is TGCGCCAGCAGCTTGGCCACTGCCGGGACAGGGGGGGAGACCCAGTACTTC. Translation gives CASSLATAGTGGETQYF. The variable domain in full, with the rest retrieved from reference TRBV5-1 and TRBJ2-5, is KAGVTQTPRYLIKTRGQQVTLSCSPISGHRSVSWYQQTPGQGLQFLFEYFSETQRNKGNFPGRFSGRQFSNSRSEMNVSTLELGDSALYLCASSLATAGTGGETQYFGPGTRLLVL.

A few counts support this clone. The V and J genes are TRBV7-2 and TRBJ1-2, with unresolved D. CDR1 is SGHTA, CDR2 FQGNSA, per germline. This CDR3 is built from 16 residues. Trimming took 4 bases from V and 1 from J, leaving 16 bases between them. CDR3 loop: CASSSPGGSFNYGYTF. CDR3 bases: TGTGCCAGCAGCTCTCCTGGAGGGAGCTTTAACTATGGCTACACCTTC.